This T cell receptor beta chain was identified in a study of cytomegalovirus exposure and HLA in healthy donors. In the PCR, 60 Vbeta and 13 Jbeta primers were used. Sequencing was performed with immunoSEQ multiplex PCR; in TCRdb, only in-frame clones are kept and a portion is missing. The sample holds about 160,000 clones, more than 65% seen once. The J segment lost 9 bases and the V segment lost 5 bases, leaving 9 bases of the junction unmatched. Germline V lookup: CDR1 WSHSY, CDR2 SAAADI. The CDR3 covers 14 residues. The TCR originated in a man between 45 and 60 years old in good health and CMV-seropositive. Sequenced material: PBMCs. J is TRBJ1-1 and V is TRBV10-2, with 10 bases lining up with TRBD1. The CDR3 coding sequence is TGCGCCAGCAGTTCCGGGACAGGGGAACGGAAAGCTTTCTTT. Its translation: CASSSGTGERKAFF.